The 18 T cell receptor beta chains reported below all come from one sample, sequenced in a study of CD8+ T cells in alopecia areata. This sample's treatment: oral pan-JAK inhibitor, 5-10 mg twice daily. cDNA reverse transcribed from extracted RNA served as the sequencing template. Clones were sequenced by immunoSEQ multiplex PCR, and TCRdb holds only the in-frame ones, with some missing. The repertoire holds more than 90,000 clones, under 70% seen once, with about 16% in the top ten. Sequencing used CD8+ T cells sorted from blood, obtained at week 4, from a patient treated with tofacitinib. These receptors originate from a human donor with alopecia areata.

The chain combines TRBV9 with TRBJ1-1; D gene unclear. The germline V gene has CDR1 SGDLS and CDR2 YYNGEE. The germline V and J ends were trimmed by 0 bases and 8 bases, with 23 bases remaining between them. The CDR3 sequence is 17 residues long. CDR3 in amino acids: CASSVGGSASGVTEAFF. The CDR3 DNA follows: TGTGCCAGCAGCGTAGGAGGCTCGGCGTCCGGTGTGACCGAAGCTTTCTTT.

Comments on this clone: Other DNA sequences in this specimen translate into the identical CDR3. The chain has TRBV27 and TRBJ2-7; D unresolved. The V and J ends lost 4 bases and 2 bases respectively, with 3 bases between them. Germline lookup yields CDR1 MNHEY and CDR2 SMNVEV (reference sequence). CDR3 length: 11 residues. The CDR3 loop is CASSSAYEQYF. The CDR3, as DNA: TGTGCCAGCAGTTCTGCCTACGAGCAGTACTTC.

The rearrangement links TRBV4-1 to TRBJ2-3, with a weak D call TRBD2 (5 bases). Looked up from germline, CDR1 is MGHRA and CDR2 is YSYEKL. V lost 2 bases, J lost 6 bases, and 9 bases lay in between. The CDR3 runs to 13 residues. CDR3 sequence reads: CASSQTGWDTQYF. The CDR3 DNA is TGCGCCAGCAGCCAAACGGGGTGGGATACGCAGTATTTT.

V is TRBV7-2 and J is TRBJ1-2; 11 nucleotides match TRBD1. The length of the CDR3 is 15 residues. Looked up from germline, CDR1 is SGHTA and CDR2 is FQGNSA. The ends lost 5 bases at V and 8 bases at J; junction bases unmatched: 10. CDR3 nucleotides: TGTGCCAGCAGCCCCAGGCGGGGACAGGGGGGCGGCTACACCTTC. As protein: CASSPRRGQGGGYTF.

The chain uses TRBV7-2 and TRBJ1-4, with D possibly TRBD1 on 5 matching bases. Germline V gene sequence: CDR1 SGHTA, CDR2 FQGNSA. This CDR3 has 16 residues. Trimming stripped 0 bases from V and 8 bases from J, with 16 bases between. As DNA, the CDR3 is TGTGCCAGCAGCTTAGCCACCCCTGGGGCAAGGGAAAAACTGTTTTTT. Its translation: CASSLATPGAREKLFF.

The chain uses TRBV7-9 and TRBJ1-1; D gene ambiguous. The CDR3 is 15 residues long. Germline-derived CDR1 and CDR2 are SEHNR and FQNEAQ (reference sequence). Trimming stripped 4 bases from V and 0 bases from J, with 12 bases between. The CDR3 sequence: CASSSRTVMNTEAFF. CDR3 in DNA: TGTGCCAGCAGCTCCCGCACTGTCATGAACACTGAAGCTTTCTTT.

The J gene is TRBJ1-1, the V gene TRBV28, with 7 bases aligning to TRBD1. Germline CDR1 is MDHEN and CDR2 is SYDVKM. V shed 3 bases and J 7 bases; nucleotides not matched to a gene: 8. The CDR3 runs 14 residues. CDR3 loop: CASSLRGGKVEAFF. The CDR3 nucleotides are TGTGCCAGCAGTTTGAGAGGGGGCAAGGTTGAAGCTTTCTTT.

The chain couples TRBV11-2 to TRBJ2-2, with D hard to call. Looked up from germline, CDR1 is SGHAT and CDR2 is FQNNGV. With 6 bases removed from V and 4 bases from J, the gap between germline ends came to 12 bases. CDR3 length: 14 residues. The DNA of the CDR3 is TGTGCCAGCAGTTCCATGAGGCTCACCGGGGAGCTGTTTTTT. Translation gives CASSSMRLTGELFF.

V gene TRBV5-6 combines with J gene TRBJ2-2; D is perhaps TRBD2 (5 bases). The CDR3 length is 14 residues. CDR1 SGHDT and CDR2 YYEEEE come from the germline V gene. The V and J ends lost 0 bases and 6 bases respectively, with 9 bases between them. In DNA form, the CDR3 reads TGTGCCAGCAGCTTGGATGGAGGTTCCGGGGAGCTGTTTTTT. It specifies CASSLDGGSGELFF.

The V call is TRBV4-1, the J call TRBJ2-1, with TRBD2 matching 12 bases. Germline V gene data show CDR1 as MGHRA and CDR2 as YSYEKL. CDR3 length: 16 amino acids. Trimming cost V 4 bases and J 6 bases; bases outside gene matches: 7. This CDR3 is CASSPRTSGDLNEQFF. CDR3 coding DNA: TGCGCCAGCAGCCCCCGGACTAGCGGGGATCTCAATGAGCAGTTCTTC.

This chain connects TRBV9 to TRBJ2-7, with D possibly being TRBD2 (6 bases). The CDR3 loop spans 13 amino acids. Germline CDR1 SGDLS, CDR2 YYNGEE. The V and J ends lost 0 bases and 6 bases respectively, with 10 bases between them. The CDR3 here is CASSVAEGSEQYF. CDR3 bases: TGTGCCAGCAGCGTAGCGGAGGGATCCGAGCAGTACTTC.

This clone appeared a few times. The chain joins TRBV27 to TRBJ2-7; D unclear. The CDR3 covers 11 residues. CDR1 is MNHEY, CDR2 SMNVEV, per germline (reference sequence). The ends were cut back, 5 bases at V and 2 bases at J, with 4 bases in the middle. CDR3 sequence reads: CASSNAYEQYF. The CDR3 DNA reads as TGTGCCAGCAGTAACGCCTACGAGCAGTACTTC.

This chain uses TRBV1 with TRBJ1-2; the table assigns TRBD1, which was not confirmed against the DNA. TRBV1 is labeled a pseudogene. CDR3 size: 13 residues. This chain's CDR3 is CTSSQTGESGYTF. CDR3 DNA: TGCACCAGCAGCCAAACAGGGGAGTCTGGCTACACCTTC.

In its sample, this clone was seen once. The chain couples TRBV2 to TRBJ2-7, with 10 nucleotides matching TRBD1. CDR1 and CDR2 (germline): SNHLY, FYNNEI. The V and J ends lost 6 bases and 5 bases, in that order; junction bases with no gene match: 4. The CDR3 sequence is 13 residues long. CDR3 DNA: TGTGCCAGCAGGGACAGGGGGTTCGACGAGCAGTACTTC. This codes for CASRDRGFDEQYF.

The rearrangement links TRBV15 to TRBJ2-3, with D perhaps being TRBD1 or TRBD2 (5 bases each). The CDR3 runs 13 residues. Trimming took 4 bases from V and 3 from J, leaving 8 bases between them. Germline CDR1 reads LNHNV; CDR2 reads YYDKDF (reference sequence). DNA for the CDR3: TGTGCCACCAGCATTGGGGGTACAGATACGCAGTATTTT. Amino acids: CATSIGGTDTQYF.

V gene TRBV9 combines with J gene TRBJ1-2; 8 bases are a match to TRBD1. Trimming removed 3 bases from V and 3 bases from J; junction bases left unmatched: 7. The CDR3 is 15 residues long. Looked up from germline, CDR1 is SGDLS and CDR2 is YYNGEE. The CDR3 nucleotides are TGTGCCAGCAGCGCTTCGGCGGACAGGGACTATGGCTACACCTTC. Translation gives CASSASADRDYGYTF.

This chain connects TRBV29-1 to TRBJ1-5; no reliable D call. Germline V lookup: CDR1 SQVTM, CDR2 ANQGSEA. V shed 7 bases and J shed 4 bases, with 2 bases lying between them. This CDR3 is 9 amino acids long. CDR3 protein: CSANQPQHF. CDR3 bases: TGCAGCGCAAATCAGCCCCAGCATTTT.

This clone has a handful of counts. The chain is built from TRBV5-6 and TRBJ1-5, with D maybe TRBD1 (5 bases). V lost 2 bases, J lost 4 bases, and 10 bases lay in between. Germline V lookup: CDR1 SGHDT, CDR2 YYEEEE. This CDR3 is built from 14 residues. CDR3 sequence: CASSFGSGNQPQHF. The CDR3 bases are TGTGCCAGCAGCTTCGGGTCAGGGAATCAGCCCCAGCATTTT.